Below, one T cell receptor (beta chain) is given with its context. At least ten counts were recorded for this clonotype. Its antigen specificity is not known. Qualities for individual bases were not recorded, and no much larger clone is one base off. This entry belongs to a study of low-dose radiotherapy and immunotherapy resistance in tumors (dated 2022 in TCRdb). For the wider study: In Cohort 1, 0.5 Gy per fraction was delivered every 2 weeks, and a total PTV dose of 6.5 Gy was prescribed. For Cohort 2, the dose was 1 Gy per fraction given every two weeks, adding up to 13 Gy in total across 26 weeks. Patients took aspirin 300 mg orally once daily for four cycles, starting on cycle 1 day 1. Eight patients were included in the translational analysis: three from the first dose cohort and the first five from the second dose cohort. Cyclophosphamide 200 mg/m2 was administered intravenously every two weeks, one day before each radiation and immunotherapy administration. Patients were given nivolumab as a 240 mg flat dose every two weeks and ipilimumab at 1 mg/kg every six weeks, with both drugs delivered intravenously. The trial did not randomize participants into treatment groups.

The meaning of the sample's time point label: after trial treatment. The treatment or condition label here, explained by the study, means: LDRT plus nivolumab, ipilimumab, low-dose cyclophosphamide and aspirin (RACIN trial). The donors took part in RACIN, a single-arm, phase I, dose-escalation trial that combined nivolumab, ipilimumab, aspirin, low-dose cyclophosphamide and low-dose radiotherapy. To be eligible, a patient needed to have an advanced solid tumor that was TIL-negative. Sequencer: Illumina HiSeq 2500. To make first-strand cDNA, Superscript III was used along with a set of TRAV- and TRBV-specific primers so that both the TCRalpha and TCRbeta chains were covered. A roughly 19-cycle PCR with Phusion amplified the TCRs, pairing a constant-region primer with the adapter that was attached to the V primers. Isolated mRNA was amplified with the MessageAmp II aRNA Amplification Kit, using a roughly 17-hour in vitro transcription at 37°C. The Dynabeads mRNA DIRECT Purification Kit was used to isolate the mRNA for TCR sequencing. Indexed Illumina adapters were added in a second roughly 26-cycle Phusion PCR, and the resulting products were purified with AMPure XP beads. For the original study's pipeline: Custom Perl scripts pooled TCR sequences encoding the same protein, removed out-of-frame sequences and computed each clonotype's abundance. Any TCR sequence backed by just one read was left out of the analysis. Repertoire metrics included Shannon entropy, Gini index, clonality, richness, and frequency of TCRs shared between repertoires. The public reads were reanalyzed by TCRdb: fastp trimming at Q25, MiXCR alignment, in-frame beta chains only. Records with the same CDR3 protein are collapsed into one entry carrying the most frequent genes and DNA. It is TCRdb's table, rather than the study itself, that gives the V and J calls and clone size. The sample table holds about 91,000 distinct CDR3 sequences, of which roughly 20% were seen once. Roughly 13% of the sample lies in the top ten.

Via the germline V gene (reference sequence), CDR1 is DFQATT and CDR2 SNEGSKA. The V and J ends are trimmed by 6 bases and 7 bases, leaving 9 bases between them. Its CDR3 holds 10 amino acids, cysteine through phenylalanine. The retained sequence is limited to the CDR3, 30 bases, with the frame set at the first base. The TCR sequence derives from a female donor with ovarian cancer. Material: PBMCs, obtained after low-dose radiotherapy plus immunotherapy. The rearrangement combines TRBV20-1 with TRBJ2-5; the D segment cannot be called with confidence. The CDR3: CSAYAGTQYF. The sequenced DNA: TGCAGTGCCTATGCAGGGACCCAGTACTTC.